This entry features one T cell receptor (beta chain) sequence. This entry belongs to a study of blood T cell repertoires in COVID-19. The CDR3 loop spans 16 amino acids. The germline V gene encodes CDR1 MNHEY and CDR2 SMNVEV (reference sequence). V gave up 2 bases and J gave up 2 bases; unmatched junction bases: 8. As processed by the authors: Using reference gene primer amplification, nucleated cell counts were estimated. The method was immunoSEQ multiplex PCR; TCRdb's version includes in-frame clones alone and lacks a portion of them. That table supplies the V and J calls and clone size; D and trimming were determined from the DNA. The repertoire consists of about 250,000 clones, with approximately 81% occurring once and the leading ten covering around 8%.

Sequences were obtained from peripheral blood. This TCR came from a woman at least 80 years old with acute or convalescent COVID-19. The J gene is TRBJ1-2, the V gene TRBV27, with 7 bases identical to TRBD1. The CDR3 DNA sequence: TGTGCCAGCAGTTTACACAACCGGGACAGAAACTATGGCTACACCTTC. It specifies CASSLHNRDRNYGYTF.